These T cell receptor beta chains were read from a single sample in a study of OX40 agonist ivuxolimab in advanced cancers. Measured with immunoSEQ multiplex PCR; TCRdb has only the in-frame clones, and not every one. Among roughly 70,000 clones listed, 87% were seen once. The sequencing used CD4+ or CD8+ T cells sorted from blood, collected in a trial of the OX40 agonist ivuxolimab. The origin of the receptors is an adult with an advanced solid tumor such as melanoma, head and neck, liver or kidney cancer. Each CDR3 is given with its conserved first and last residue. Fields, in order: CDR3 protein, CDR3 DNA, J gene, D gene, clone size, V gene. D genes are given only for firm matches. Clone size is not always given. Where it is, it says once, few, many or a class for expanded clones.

CASSYAGTGPYEQYF | TGTGCCAGCAGTTACGCCGGGACAGGGCCGTACGAGCAGTACTTC | TRBJ2-7 | TRBD1 | . | TRBV6-5
CASSPRPGSGNTIYF | TGCGCCAGCAGCCCCCGGCCGGGGTCAGGAAACACCATATATTTT | TRBJ1-3 | . | . | TRBV5-1
CSATGVSNEQFF | TGCAGCGCTACTGGGGTATCCAATGAGCAGTTCTTC | TRBJ2-1 | . | . | TRBV29-1
CASSQDWSQGNQPQHF | TGCGCCAGCAGCCAAGATTGGTCGCAGGGAAATCAGCCCCAGCATTTT | TRBJ1-5 | . | . | TRBV4-3
CASSLGQGQVETQYF | TGTGCCAGCTCACTCGGACAGGGCCAAGTGGAGACCCAGTACTTC | TRBJ2-5 | TRBD1 | . | TRBV18
CASSANGPGQGGTEAFF | TGTGCCAGCAGTGCTAACGGTCCGGGACAGGGCGGTACTGAAGCTTTCTTT | TRBJ1-1 | TRBD1 | . | TRBV6-1
CASSPRIGQFATNEKLFF | TGTGCCAGCAGCCCACGAATTGGACAGTTTGCAACTAATGAAAAACTGTTTTTT | TRBJ1-4 | . | once | TRBV11-2
CASSQRTSGYTDTQYF | TGTGCCAGCAGTCAAAGGACTAGCGGATACACAGATACGCAGTATTTT | TRBJ2-3 | TRBD2 | once | TRBV5-4
CASSGQQETQYF | TGTGCCAGCAGTGGACAGCAAGAGACCCAGTACTTC | TRBJ2-5 | . | . | TRBV2
CAWRGQTNYGYTF | TGTGCCTGGAGGGGGCAGACGAACTATGGCTACACCTTC | TRBJ1-2 | . | few | TRBV30
CASSEVPQAGANVLTF | TGTGCCAGCAGTGAAGTCCCTCAAGCCGGGGCCAACGTCCTGACTTTC | TRBJ2-6 | . | . | TRBV6-1
CASSPGLAGGPLTYNEQFF | TGTGCCAGTAGCCCGGGACTAGCGGGGGGGCCGTTAACATACAATGAGCAGTTCTTC | TRBJ2-1 | TRBD2 | . | TRBV19
CASSPFGGDTQYF | TGTGCCAGCAGCCCATTCGGTGGGGATACGCAGTATTTT | TRBJ2-3 | . | . | TRBV11-3
CASSLAGQGANTEAFF | TGCGCCAGCAGCTTGGCGGGACAGGGGGCTAACACTGAAGCTTTCTTT | TRBJ1-1 | TRBD1 | . | TRBV5-1
CASSLAGSEARNTIYF | TGTGCCAGCAGTTTAGCAGGGTCAGAAGCTAGAAACACCATATATTTT | TRBJ1-3 | . | once | TRBV28
CASSRTGPNTEAFF | TGTGCCAGCAGCCGAACAGGTCCCAACACTGAAGCTTTCTTT | TRBJ1-1 | . | . | TRBV6-5